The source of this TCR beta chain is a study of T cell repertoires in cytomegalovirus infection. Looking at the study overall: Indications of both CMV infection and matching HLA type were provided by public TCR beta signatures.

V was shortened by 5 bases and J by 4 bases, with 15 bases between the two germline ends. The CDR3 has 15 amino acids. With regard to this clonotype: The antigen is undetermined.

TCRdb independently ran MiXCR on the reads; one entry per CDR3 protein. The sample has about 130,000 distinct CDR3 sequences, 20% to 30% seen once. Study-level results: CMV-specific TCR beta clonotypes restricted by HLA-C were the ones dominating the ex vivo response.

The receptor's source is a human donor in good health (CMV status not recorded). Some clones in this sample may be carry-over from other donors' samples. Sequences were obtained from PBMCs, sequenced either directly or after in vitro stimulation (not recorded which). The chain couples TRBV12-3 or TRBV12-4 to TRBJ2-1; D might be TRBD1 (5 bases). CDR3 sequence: CASSPTWGLYNEQFF. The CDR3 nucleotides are TGTGCCAGCAGTCCCACCTGGGGCCTGTACAATGAGCAGTTCTTC.